These T cell receptor beta chains were read from a single sample in a study of shared clonotypes between healthy human individuals. The table came from immunoSEQ multiplex PCR; TCRdb's copy has only in-frame clones and leaves some out. The profile shows approximately 2.1 million clones, 80% to 95% of them singletons. Sequences were obtained from naive CD4+ T cells from PBMCs. These receptors originate from a man aged 18 to 30 in good health. Some clones in this sample may be carry-over from other donors' samples. The CDR3 runs from the conserved cysteine through the conserved F or W. A D gene is named only where the DNA matches it firmly. Part of the rows lack a size; the others show once, few, many or a class for expanded clones.

v_call	d_call	j_call	clone_size	cdr3_nt	cdr3_aa
TRBV28	TRBD1	TRBJ1-4	NA	TGTGCAACGCGACAGGGACCTGAAAAACTGTTTTTT	CATRQGPEKLFF
TRBV27	NA	TRBJ2-1	NA	TGTGCCAGCAGTTTAGAGGGCTTAGGGGAGCAGTTCTTC	CASSLEGLGEQFF
TRBV30	NA	TRBJ2-7	NA	TGTGCCTGGAGTGGGGGAGTAGGCGAGCAGTACTTC	CAWSGGVGEQYF
TRBV30	NA	TRBJ1-1	few	TGTGCCTGGAGTGTCTTTGCTGAAGCTTTCTTT	CAWSVFAEAFF
TRBV6-6	NA	TRBJ2-2	NA	TGTGCCAGCTGCGCAGGGACGAACACCGGGGAGCTGTTTTTT	CASCAGTNTGELFF
TRBV5-6	NA	TRBJ1-2	NA	TGTGCCAGCAGCTTGGACGAGGGGGATCGCTACACCTTC	CASSLDEGDRYTF
TRBV29-1	TRBD1	TRBJ2-1	NA	TGCAGCGCTGGACAGGGGGAAAGAACTATCCCGTTCTTC	CSAGQGERTIPFF
TRBV19	TRBD2	TRBJ2-4	once	TGTGCCAGTAGTATCGGAGCGGGAGCATCCAAAAACATTCAGTACTTC	CASSIGAGASKNIQYF
TRBV28	NA	TRBJ1-4	once	TGTGCCAGCAGACAATTGGGAGGGGCTAATGAAAAACTGTTTTTT	CASRQLGGANEKLFF
TRBV19	NA	TRBJ2-2	NA	TGTGCCAGTACCCCCTTGATGGGAGGCACCGGGGAGCTGTTTTTT	CASTPLMGGTGELFF
TRBV2	NA	TRBJ1-5	NA	TGTGCCAGCAAGGGAGATAGCAATCAGCCCCAGCATTTT	CASKGDSNQPQHF
TRBV29-1	TRBD1	TRBJ1-1	NA	TGCAGCTCCGGGCAGGGGGCGCGAACTGAAGCTTTCTTT	CSSGQGARTEAFF
TRBV27	TRBD2	TRBJ2-4	NA	TGTGCCAGCGCGGGGGGGTACGCCAAAAACATTCAGTACTTC	CASAGGYAKNIQYF
TRBV2	TRBD1	TRBJ1-1	NA	TGTGCCAGCAGTGCCGACAGGGGCACTGAAGCTTTCTTT	CASSADRGTEAFF
TRBV4-3	NA	TRBJ2-7	NA	TGCGCCAGCAGCCATGCCCAGGAAAACAGGTCCTCCTACGAGCAGTACTTC	CASSHAQENRSSYEQYF
TRBV5-1	TRBD1	TRBJ1-3	NA	TGCGCCAGCAGCTTGGGGGCAAGGGACAGGGATCATTGGAACACCATATATTTT	CASSLGARDRDHWNTIYF
TRBV2	TRBD2	TRBJ2-7	NA	TGTGCCAGCAGTGCGCTAGCGGATTTCGAGCAGTACTTC	CASSALADFEQYF
TRBV5-1	NA	TRBJ1-3	NA	TGCGCCAGCAGCTCCCGTTCGGAATCTGGAAACACCATATATTTT	CASSSRSESGNTIYF
TRBV2	NA	TRBJ2-7	once	TGTGCCAGCAGTGATCATGCAAGGGAAGTACAGTACTTC	CASSDHAREVQYF
TRBV18	NA	TRBJ1-1	NA	TGTGCCAGCTCACCGATCATTGGGGGTGAAGCTTTCTTT	CASSPIIGGEAFF
TRBV5-1	NA	TRBJ1-2	NA	TGCGCCAGCAGCTTGGGCGGTGAAGATGGCTACACCTTC	CASSLGGEDGYTF
TRBV5-1	TRBD2	TRBJ2-7	NA	TGCGCCAGCAGCTTAGGACTAGCGGGCGAGCAGTACTTC	CASSLGLAGEQYF
TRBV7-8	NA	TRBJ1-5	few	TGTGCCAGCAGCTTAGCGCCCCATCAGCCCCAGCATTTT	CASSLAPHQPQHF
TRBV5-4	NA	TRBJ2-7	NA	TGTGCCAGCAGCATCGGACCGGTTTCCTACGAGCAGTACTTC	CASSIGPVSYEQYF
TRBV19	NA	TRBJ2-3	once	TGTGCCAGTAGCCCCACCTCCACAGATACGCAGTATTTT	CASSPTSTDTQYF